The source of this T cell receptor beta chain is a study of T cell changes during pregnancy in multiple sclerosis. The CDR3 loop spans 13 amino acids. Trimming left V 6 bases short and J 1 base short, with 11 bases between. Germline V gives CDR1 SGHKS, CDR2 YYEKEE (reference sequence). Repertoires were generated with immunoSEQ multiplex PCR, while TCRdb's copy carries only in-frame clones and drops some. In the table there are approximately 98,000 clones, roughly nine tenths of which are singletons. The starting material was peripheral blood, obtained after pregnancy. V is TRBV5-5 and J is TRBJ2-7, with a possible D match to TRBD1 (6 bases). The source of this sequence is a female donor in good health, enrolled as a control in a pregnancy study. The CDR3 DNA is TGTGCCAGCACTGGGACAACGTCCTACGAGCAGTACTTC. Translated, it gives CASTGTTSYEQYF.